A single sample is the source of the 27 T cell receptor beta chains below, sequenced in a study of TIL therapy for anti-PD-1-resistant metastatic lung cancer. This was the immunoSEQ v3 assay. The repertoire was sequenced with immunoSEQ multiplex PCR; TCRdb's copy has only in-frame clones and lacks some. The sample has approximately 87,000 clones, 65% seen once. As for time point: pre-treatment sample, taken before nivolumab and TIL therapy. The tumor samples were excised metastases, mostly pleural nodules or supraclavicular lymph nodes. The sequencing used tumor tissue, collected at baseline. These receptors were taken from a person between 25 and 79 years old with non-small cell lung cancer.

V is TRBV6-5 and J is TRBJ1-2, with 7 positions matching TRBD1. CDR1 and CDR2 (germline): MNHEY, SVGAGI. The CDR3 spans 15 residues. With 10 bases clipped from V and 8 bases from J, the junction kept 19 bases outside the gene matches. The CDR3 protein is CATLATTGVQRGYTF. Here the CDR3 DNA reads TGTGCCACTTTAGCGACCACAGGGGTACAGCGCGGCTACACCTTC.

This clone was detected only a few times. The chain employs TRBV27 and TRBJ2-7; perhaps TRBD2 as D (6 bases). V was cut by 5 bases and J by 2 bases, with 10 bases left in between. This CDR3 comprises 13 residues. Germline CDR1 MNHEY, CDR2 SMNVEV (reference sequence). In nucleotides, the CDR3 is TGTGCCAGCAGTAGCGGGTGGGCCTACGAGCAGTACTTC. Amino acids: CASSSGWAYEQYF.

The V gene is TRBV10-3, the J gene TRBJ2-7; 10 positions agree with TRBD1. Trimming at V came to 11 bases and at J to 1 base, leaving 2 bases not matched to a gene. The CDR3 totals 12 residues. CDR1 and CDR2 from the germline V gene are ENHRY and SYGVKD. This CDR3 reads CAGGQGSYEQYF. CDR3 DNA sequence: TGTGCCGGGGGACAGGGGTCCTACGAGCAGTACTTC.

This clone was recorded a few times. The chain is built from TRBV5-4 and TRBJ1-6; possibly TRBD1 for D (5 bases). Trimming shortened V by 3 bases and J by 6 bases, and 10 bases separated the two germline ends. Germline V lookup: CDR1 SGHNT, CDR2 YYREEE (reference sequence). CDR3 length equals 14 residues. The CDR3 DNA sequence: TGTGCCAGCAGCTACCGGGACGCTAATTCACCCCTCCACTTT. Protein product: CASSYRDANSPLHF. Supplemented by reference TRBV5-4 and TRBJ1-6, the full variable domain reads ETGVTQSPTHLIKTRGQQVTLRCSSQSGHNTVSWYQQALGQGPQFIFQYYREEENGRGNFPPRFSGLQFPNYSSELNVNALELDDSALYLCASSYRDANSPLHFGNGTRLTVT.

The chain has TRBV5-1 and TRBJ2-7; the D is unclear. Germline CDR1 and CDR2: SGHRS and YFSETQ. The CDR3 spans 17 residues. The ends were cut back, 4 bases at V and 1 base at J, with 21 bases in the middle. This CDR3 is CASSGSAKGPASYEQYF. CDR3 DNA sequence: TGCGCCAGCAGCGGAAGCGCTAAAGGGCCCGCTTCCTACGAGCAGTACTTC. The whole variable domain, filled in from reference TRBV5-1 and TRBJ2-7, reads KAGVTQTPRYLIKTRGQQVTLSCSPISGHRSVSWYQQTPGQGLQFLFEYFSETQRNKGNFPGRFSGRQFSNSRSEMNVSTLELGDSALYLCASSGSAKGPASYEQYFGPGTRLTVT.

This chain links TRBV21-1 with TRBJ1-2; the D segment call TRBD1 is taken from the table without a DNA check. TRBV21-1 is a known pseudogene. The CDR3 extends over 16 amino acids. Here the CDR3 DNA reads TGTGCCAGCAGCCCCACATGGGGACAGGGGGTGGATGGCTACACCTTC. The encoded protein is CASSPTWGQGVDGYTF.

The V gene is TRBV28, the J gene TRBJ1-5, with a tentative D call TRBD1 (6 bases). CDR3 size: 16 residues. V lost 6 bases to trimming and J lost 4 bases, with 19 bases between them. Germline assignment: CDR1 MDHEN and CDR2 SYDVKM. CDR3 residues: CASSITGPGDNQPQHF. The CDR3 DNA follows: TGTGCCAGCAGCATAACCGGGCCAGGGGATAATCAGCCCCAGCATTTT. Looking up the rest from reference TRBV28 and TRBJ1-5 gives the full variable domain: DVKVTQSSRYLVKRTGEKVFLECVQDMDHENMFWYRQDPGLGLRLIYFSYDVKMKEKGDIPEGYSVSREKKERFSLILESASTNQTSMYLCASSITGPGDNQPQHFGDGTRLSIL.

This clone was counted between two and nine times. The rearrangement uses TRBV5-1 and TRBJ2-4; the D gene is possibly TRBD2 (6 bases). V lost 4 bases and J lost 0, with 8 bases in between. The germline V gene encodes CDR1 SGHRS and CDR2 YFSETQ. The CDR3 spans 14 residues. CDR3 bases: TGCGCCAGCAGCACGGGACTAGCCAAAAACATTCAGTACTTC. Protein: CASSTGLAKNIQYF.

The chain links TRBV24-1 to TRBJ2-3; D is unclear. The CDR3 covers 13 residues. V shed 1 base and J shed 3 bases, with 4 bases lying between them. The germline V gene has CDR1 KGHDR and CDR2 SFDVKD. For the CDR3, the DNA is TGTGCCACCAGTGATTTTGGGACAGATACGCAGTATTTT. This translates into CATSDFGTDTQYF.

This rearrangement joins TRBV7-2 to TRBJ1-2, with 8 positions matching TRBD1. CDR3 length equals 13 residues. Unmatched junction bases numbered 4, after V lost 5 bases and J lost 5 bases. Germline CDR1 and CDR2: SGHTA and FQGNSA. The CDR3 nucleotides read TGTGCCAGCAGCCCAGGGGGCAGGTATGGCTACACCTTC. Translated, it gives CASSPGGRYGYTF.

The rearrangement links TRBV11-3 to TRBJ2-7; weak D call: TRBD1 (6 bases). The CDR3 spans 13 residues. The germline V and J ends were trimmed by 5 bases and 0 bases, with 8 bases remaining between them. Per germline, CDR1 SGHNT and CDR2 YENEEA. The CDR3 loop reads CASSTDSSYEQYF. In DNA, the CDR3 is TGTGCCAGCAGCACGGACAGCTCCTACGAGCAGTACTTC.

CDR3 region: CASTSPTGGNTEAFF. The CDR3 DNA is TGTGCCAGCACCTCACCGACAGGCGGGAACACTGAAGCTTTCTTT. V is TRBV6-5 and J is TRBJ1-1, with D perhaps TRBD1 (6 bases). This CDR3 region has 15 residues. Between the trimmed V and J ends, which lost 7 bases and 1 base, there was a span of 16 bases. CDR1 is MNHEY and CDR2 is SVGAGI in the germline V gene.

J is TRBJ2-5 and V is TRBV11-3; a weak D match, TRBD2 (6 bases). Trimming removed 5 bases from V and 4 bases from J, with 17 bases in between. Germline V lookup: CDR1 SGHNT, CDR2 YENEEA. CDR3 size: 15 residues. The CDR3 loop is CASSPGTSFGETQYF. The CDR3 nucleotides read TGTGCCAGCAGCCCCGGGACTTCCTTCGGAGAGACCCAGTACTTC.

This clone was picked up a small number of times. The chain couples TRBV5-6 to TRBJ2-7; 12 nucleotides agree with TRBD1. V shed 3 bases and J 7 bases; nucleotides not matched to a gene: 5. Germline V gene lookup returns CDR1 SGHDT and CDR2 YYEEEE. CDR3 length: 14 amino acids. The CDR3 protein is CASSSGQGAWEQYF. CDR3 DNA sequence: TGTGCCAGCAGCTCGGGACAGGGGGCGTGGGAGCAGTACTTC. Together with reference TRBV5-6 and TRBJ2-7, the CDR3 gives the full variable domain: DAGVTQSPTHLIKTRGQQVTLRCSPKSGHDTVSWYQQALGQGPQFIFQYYEEEERQRGNFPDRFSGHQFPNYSSELNVNALLLGDSALYLCASSSGQGAWEQYFGPGTRLTVT.

The gene calls are TRBV12-3 or TRBV12-4 and TRBJ2-3; D gene unclear. This CDR3 has 13 residues. The germline V and J ends were trimmed by 7 bases and 4 bases, with 12 bases remaining between them. This CDR3 reads CASTSGVADTQYF. CDR3 bases: TGTGCCAGCACCTCCGGTGTGGCAGATACGCAGTATTTT.

This rearrangement joins TRBV3-1 (or the pseudogene TRBV3-2) to TRBJ1-3, with D unresolved. Germline CDR1 and CDR2: LGHDT and YNNKEL (reference sequence). The CDR3 covers 14 residues. The V end was cut by 1 base, the J end by 1 base, with 5 bases between. CDR3 sequence: CASSQGGSGNTIYF. In nucleotides, the CDR3 is TGTGCCAGCAGCCAAGGGGGATCTGGAAACACCATATATTTT.

V gene TRBV19 combines with J gene TRBJ1-2; TRBD1 might be the D (6 bases). The V and J ends lost 6 bases and 0 bases respectively, with 14 bases between them. The CDR3 consists of 15 residues. Germline V gene data show CDR1 as LNHDA and CDR2 as SQIVND (reference sequence). The CDR3 DNA reads as TGTGCCAGTAGGAATTCAGGGGCCGCTAACTATGGCTACACCTTC. This codes for CASRNSGAANYGYTF.

V is TRBV2 and J is TRBJ1-2; D is possibly TRBD1 (5 bases). The V and J ends lost 8 bases and 0 bases respectively, with 7 bases between them. The CDR3 has 12 residues. CDR1 is SNHLY, CDR2 FYNNEI, per germline. CDR3 coding DNA: TGTGCCAGCGGGGGGGCTAACTATGGCTACACCTTC. The encoded protein is CASGGANYGYTF.

This clone is a singleton in its sample. The chain has TRBV11-2 and TRBJ2-7; TRBD2 is a possible D gene (6 bases). This CDR3 region has 15 residues. Trimming pared 1 base from V and 0 bases from J, leaving 10 bases between. Germline V gene data show CDR1 as SGHAT and CDR2 as FQNNGV. The CDR3 bases are TGTGCCAGCAGCTTAGTAATGGGGGGCTCCTACGAGCAGTACTTC. Translation gives CASSLVMGGSYEQYF.

J is TRBJ1-2 and V is TRBV5-4; 10 bases are shared with TRBD1. Unmatched junction bases numbered 5, after V lost 4 bases and J lost 8 bases. Germline V lookup: CDR1 SGHNT, CDR2 YYREEE (reference sequence). The CDR3 spans 13 residues. Here the CDR3 reads CASSPRTGGGYTF. The CDR3, as DNA: TGTGCCAGCAGCCCGCGGACAGGGGGAGGCTACACCTTC. Full variable domain (rest looked up from reference TRBV5-4 and TRBJ1-2): ETGVTQSPTHLIKTRGQQVTLRCSSQSGHNTVSWYQQALGQGPQFIFQYYREEENGRGNFPPRFSGLQFPNYSSELNVNALELDDSALYLCASSPRTGGGYTFGSGTRLTVV.

The chain uses TRBV28 and TRBJ1-6; 8 bases align to TRBD1. The junction had 3 bases not matched to a gene; V was cut back by 2 bases and J by 6 bases. CDR3 length equals 15 residues. In germline, CDR1 is MDHEN, CDR2 SYDVKM. The CDR3 nucleotides read TGTGCCAGCAGTTTAGGACAGGGCCTTAATTCACCCCTCCACTTT. This encodes CASSLGQGLNSPLHF.

The rearrangement uses TRBV18 and TRBJ1-2; D remains unclear. The CDR3 is 12 amino acids. Trimming removed 4 bases at V and 2 bases at J, with 5 bases between. The germline gives CDR1 KGHSH, CDR2 LQKENI. The DNA for the CDR3 is TGTGCCAGCTCACGTCAGAACTATGGCTACACCTTC. Protein sequence: CASSRQNYGYTF.

The chain is built from TRBV27 and TRBJ2-1; D possibly corresponds to TRBD1 (6 bases). In germline, CDR1 is MNHEY, CDR2 SMNVEV (reference sequence). Deletions cut 3 bases from V and 0 bases from J, with 21 bases between. The CDR3 is made up of 19 amino acids. The CDR3 loop is CASSLGAGWYLSSYNEQFF. In nucleotides, the CDR3 is TGTGCCAGCAGTTTGGGGGCAGGGTGGTACTTGAGCTCCTACAATGAGCAGTTCTTC.

V and J are TRBV7-6 and TRBJ1-2, with D unresolved. The CDR3 covers 16 residues. The germline V gene encodes CDR1 SGHVS and CDR2 FNYEAQ. The V end was cut by 5 bases, the J end by 4 bases, with 20 bases between. CDR3 protein: CASSPPRGHHGYGYTF. CDR3 coding DNA: TGTGCCAGCAGCCCGCCCCGTGGGCATCATGGCTATGGCTACACCTTC. Full variable domain (outside the CDR3, taken from reference TRBV7-6 and TRBJ1-2): GAGVSQSPRYKVTKRGQDVALRCDPISGHVSLYWYRQALGQGPEFLTYFNYEAQQDKSGLPNDRFSAERPEGSISTLTIQRTEQRDSAMYRCASSPPRGHHGYGYTFGSGTRLTVV.

The chain has TRBV27 and TRBJ2-5; 12 nucleotides line up with TRBD1. The CDR3 runs 17 residues. The V and J ends lost 2 bases and 4 bases, in that order; junction bases with no gene match: 8. Germline V gives CDR1 MNHEY, CDR2 SMNVEV (reference sequence). The CDR3 sequence is CASSLGGQGAFRETQYF. The CDR3 DNA is TGTGCCAGCAGTTTAGGGGGACAGGGGGCGTTTAGAGAGACCCAGTACTTC.

This chain uses TRBV9 with TRBJ2-1; D may be TRBD2 (7 bases). V gave up 4 bases and J gave up 9 bases, with 23 bases separating them. The CDR3 has 16 amino acids. In germline, CDR1 is SGDLS, CDR2 YYNGEE. The CDR3 region has the DNA TGTGCCAGCAGCCCCCATTTGGGGGAGAGGGGGGGTGAGCAGTTCTTC. Encoded protein: CASSPHLGERGGEQFF.

V usage is TRBV2 and J usage is TRBJ2-7; D unclear. CDR3 length equals 12 residues. Germline loops: CDR1 SNHLY, CDR2 FYNNEI. The V gene lost 5 bases and the J gene lost 7 bases, with 12 bases spanning the gap. The CDR3 here is CASSSWESEQYF. In nucleotides, the CDR3 is TGTGCCAGCAGTAGTTGGGAAAGTGAGCAGTACTTC.